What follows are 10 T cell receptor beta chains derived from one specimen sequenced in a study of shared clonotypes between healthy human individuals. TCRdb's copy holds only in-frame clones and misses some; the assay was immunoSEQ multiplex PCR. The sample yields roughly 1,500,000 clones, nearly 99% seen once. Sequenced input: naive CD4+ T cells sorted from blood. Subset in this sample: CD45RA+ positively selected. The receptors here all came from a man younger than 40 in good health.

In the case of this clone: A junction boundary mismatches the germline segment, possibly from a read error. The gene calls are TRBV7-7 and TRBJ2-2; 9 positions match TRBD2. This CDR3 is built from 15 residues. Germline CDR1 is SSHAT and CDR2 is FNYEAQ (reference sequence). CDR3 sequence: CASSKLAGGTGELFF. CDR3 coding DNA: TGTGCTAGCAGCAAACTAGCGGGCGGCACCGGGGAGCTGTTTTTT.

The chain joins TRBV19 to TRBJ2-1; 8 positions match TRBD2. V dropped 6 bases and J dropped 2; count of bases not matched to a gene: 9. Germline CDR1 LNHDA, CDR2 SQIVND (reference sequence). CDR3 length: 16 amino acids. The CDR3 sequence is CASRSPGLGPYNEQFF. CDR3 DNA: TGTGCCAGTAGATCGCCGGGACTAGGACCCTACAATGAGCAGTTCTTC.

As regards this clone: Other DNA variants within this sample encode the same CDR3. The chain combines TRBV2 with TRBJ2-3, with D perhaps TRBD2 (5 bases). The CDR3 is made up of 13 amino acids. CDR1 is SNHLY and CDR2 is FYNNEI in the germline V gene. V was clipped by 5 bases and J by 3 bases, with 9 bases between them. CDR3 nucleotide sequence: TGTGCCAGCAGTTCTGAGGGTACAGATACGCAGTATTTT. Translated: CASSSEGTDTQYF.

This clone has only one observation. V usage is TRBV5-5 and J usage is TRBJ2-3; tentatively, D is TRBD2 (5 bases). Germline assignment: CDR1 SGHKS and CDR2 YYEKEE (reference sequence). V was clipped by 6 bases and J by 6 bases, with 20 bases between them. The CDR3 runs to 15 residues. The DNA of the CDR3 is TGTGCCAGCATCCGGGCCGGGGATCTGCGGGATACGCAGTATTTT. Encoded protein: CASIRAGDLRDTQYF.

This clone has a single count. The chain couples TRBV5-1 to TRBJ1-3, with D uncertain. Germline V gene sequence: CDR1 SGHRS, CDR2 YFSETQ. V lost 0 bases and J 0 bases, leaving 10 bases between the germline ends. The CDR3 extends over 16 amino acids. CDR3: CASSLAVGSSGNTIYF. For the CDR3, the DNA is TGCGCCAGCAGCTTGGCTGTCGGAAGCTCTGGAAACACCATATATTTT.

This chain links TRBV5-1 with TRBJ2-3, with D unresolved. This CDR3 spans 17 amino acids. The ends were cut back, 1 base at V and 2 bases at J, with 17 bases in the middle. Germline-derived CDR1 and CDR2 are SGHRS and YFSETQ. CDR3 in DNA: TGCGCCAGCAGCTTGCTTCCGGACCCACAGTCCACAGATACGCAGTATTTT. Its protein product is CASSLLPDPQSTDTQYF.

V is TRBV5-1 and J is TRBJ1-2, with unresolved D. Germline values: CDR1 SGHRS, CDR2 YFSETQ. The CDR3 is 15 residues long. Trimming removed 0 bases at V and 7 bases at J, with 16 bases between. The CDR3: CASSLASGPRGGYTF. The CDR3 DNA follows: TGCGCCAGCAGCTTGGCAAGCGGGCCCCGGGGTGGCTACACCTTC.

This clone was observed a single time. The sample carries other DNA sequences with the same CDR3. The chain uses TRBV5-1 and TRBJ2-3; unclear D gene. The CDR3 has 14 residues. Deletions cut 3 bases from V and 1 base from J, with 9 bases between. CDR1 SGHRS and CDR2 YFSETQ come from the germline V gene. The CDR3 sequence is CASSSGLGTDTQYF. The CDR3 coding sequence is TGCGCCAGCAGCTCGGGCCTGGGCACAGATACGCAGTATTTT.

The CDR3 spells CASGPSGSITETQYF. CDR3 in DNA: TGTGCCAGCGGTCCAAGCGGGAGTATCACAGAGACCCAGTACTTC. The V call is TRBV11-2, the J call TRBJ2-5; TRBD2 matches 8 bases. The trim removed 8 bases at V and 4 bases at J, leaving 12 bases unmatched. CDR3 size: 15 residues. Germline assignment: CDR1 SGHAT and CDR2 FQNNGV. The whole variable domain, filled in from reference TRBV11-2 and TRBJ2-5, reads EAGVAQSPRYKIIEKRQSVAFWCNPISGHATLYWYQQILGQGPKLLIQFQNNGVVDDSQLPKDRFSAERLKGVDSTLKIQPAKLEDSAVYLCASGPSGSITETQYFGPGTRLLVL.

The CDR3 region is CASSRGSQPQHF. The CDR3 bases are TGTGCCAGTAGTCGGGGATCTCAGCCCCAGCATTTT. The J gene is TRBJ1-5, the V gene TRBV19; no definite D call. With 5 bases removed from V and 6 bases from J, the gap between germline ends came to 8 bases. This CDR3 region has 12 residues. Germline lookup yields CDR1 LNHDA and CDR2 SQIVND (reference sequence).